The 22 T cell receptor beta chains in this list originate from one sample, sequenced in a study of blood T cells in healthy people across ages. Sample-barcoded 5' priming and a J-beta primer mix drove a second PCR of roughly 6 to 12 cycles. TCRdb used MiXCR to reprocess the 5' RACE reads, holding one entry per CDR3 protein. The sample consists of about 970,000 distinct CDR3 sequences, just over 50% of them appearing once. Material for sequencing was blood. Every receptor here comes from a woman aged 55 to 70 in good health.

V is TRBV24-1 and J is TRBJ2-7; D may be TRBD1 (5 bases). The CDR3 length is 14 residues. Trimming shortened V by 3 bases and J by 4 bases, and 12 bases separated the two germline ends. The germline CDR1 and CDR2 sequences are KGHDR and SFDVKD. The CDR3 bases are TGTGCCACCAGTGATGCAACAAGGGGTTACGAGCAGTACTTC. Translated, it gives CATSDATRGYEQYF.

The chain is built from TRBV28 and TRBJ2-1, with TRBD1 identical over 7 bases. J gave up 5 bases and V 5 bases, and 3 bases lay outside the gene matches. In germline, CDR1 is MDHEN, CDR2 SYDVKM. There are 13 residues in the CDR3. For the CDR3, the DNA is TGTGCCAGCAGTGGGACAGACCACAATGAGCAGTTCTTC. Its translation is CASSGTDHNEQFF.

This clonotype was observed a single time. The chain joins TRBV15 to TRBJ2-7; 9 bases align to TRBD1. Germline lookup yields CDR1 LNHNV and CDR2 YYDKDF (reference sequence). After removal of 7 bases from V and 7 bases from J, the junction contained 17 bases not matched to a gene. The CDR3 runs to 16 residues. DNA for the CDR3: TGTGCCACCACCGTAACCGGGACAGGGTACTACAATGAGCAGTACTTC. Its protein is CATTVTGTGYYNEQYF.

The gene calls are TRBV15 and TRBJ1-2; D gene ambiguous. Germline V gene lookup returns CDR1 LNHNV and CDR2 YYDKDF (reference sequence). The V gene lost 9 bases and the J gene lost 2 bases, with 16 bases spanning the gap. CDR3 length: 14 residues. CDR3: CATSWKNLNYGYTF. The CDR3 bases are TGTGCCACTTCCTGGAAGAACCTAAACTATGGCTACACCTTC. Filled out from reference TRBV15 and TRBJ1-2, the complete variable domain reads DAMVIQNPRYQVTQFGKPVTLSCSQTLNHNVMYWYQQKSSQAPKLLFHYYDKDFNNEADTPDNFQSRRPNTSFCFLDIRSPGLGDTAMYLCATSWKNLNYGYTFGSGTRLTVV.

V is TRBV18 and J is TRBJ1-1, with 7 bases matching TRBD1. V shed 3 bases and J 4 bases; nucleotides not matched to a gene: 5. This CDR3 region has 14 residues. Germline assignment: CDR1 KGHSH and CDR2 LQKENI. The CDR3 DNA reads TGTGCCAGCTCACCGACCGGGACAGTCACTGAAGCTTTCTTT. Translation gives CASSPTGTVTEAFF.

This chain joins TRBV29-1 and TRBJ2-7, with D maybe TRBD2 (6 bases). Per germline, CDR1 SQVTM and CDR2 ANQGSEA. V dropped 1 base and J dropped 3 bases, with 13 bases sitting between them. The CDR3 has 14 amino acids. The DNA of the CDR3 is TGCAGCGTTGAAGTGGGGGGTCTCGACTACGAGCAGTACTTC. As protein: CSVEVGGLDYEQYF.

V and J are TRBV29-1 and TRBJ2-7; D might be TRBD1 or TRBD2, each matching 5 bases. The CDR3 covers 11 residues. V lost 4 bases, J lost 5 bases, and 9 bases lay in between. Germline V CDR1 and CDR2: SQVTM, ANQGSEA. This CDR3 is CSVVGAHEQYF. CDR3 nucleotides: TGCAGCGTTGTCGGGGCGCACGAGCAGTACTTC.

The chain recombines TRBV28 with TRBJ2-1; maybe TRBD2 (5 bases). The CDR3 totals 15 residues. Germline V gene lookup returns CDR1 MDHEN and CDR2 SYDVKM. V gave up 3 bases and J gave up 7 bases, with 16 bases separating them. CDR3 sequence (DNA): TGTGCCAGCAGTTTGGGTGGGAGTCTGTGGAATGAGCAGTTCTTC. This encodes CASSLGGSLWNEQFF.

The rearrangement uses TRBV6-2 or TRBV6-3 and TRBJ2-1, with no clear D. CDR1 is MNHEY, CDR2 SVGEGT, per germline. This CDR3 comprises 12 residues. V was pared by 2 bases and J by 8 bases, with 7 bases between. CDR3: CASSYGWDEQFF. CDR3 in DNA: TGTGCCAGCAGTTACGGTTGGGATGAGCAGTTCTTC.

The chain combines TRBV6-2 or TRBV6-3 with TRBJ2-5; D ambiguous. This CDR3 has 17 residues. V was pared by 2 bases and J by 2 bases, with 18 bases between. CDR1 and CDR2 (germline): MNHEY, SVGEGT. The CDR3 nucleotides are TGTGCCAGCAGTTACGGTAGAAAGGCTTGGAAGCAAGAGACCCAGTACTTC. This gives the protein CASSYGRKAWKQETQYF.

The sample holds a few counts of this clonotype. The chain recombines TRBV10-3 with TRBJ2-7, with D perhaps TRBD1 (6 bases). V shed 7 bases and J shed 4 bases, with 11 bases lying between them. Germline CDR1 is ENHRY and CDR2 is SYGVKD. CDR3 length: 12 amino acids. CDR3 sequence: CAIKGTNYEQYF. The CDR3 nucleotides are TGTGCCATCAAGGGGACAAATTACGAGCAGTACTTC.

This clonotype was counted only a few times. This sequence joins TRBV27 and TRBJ2-5, with D perhaps matching TRBD2 (6 bases). Trimming left V 5 bases short and J 0 bases short, with 19 bases between. The CDR3 has 17 amino acids. From germline, CDR1 is MNHEY and CDR2 SMNVEV (reference sequence). CDR3 in amino acids: CASSERGWGEDQETQYF. The DNA of the CDR3 is TGTGCCAGCAGTGAGAGAGGCTGGGGGGAGGACCAAGAGACCCAGTACTTC.

Only a few counts were recorded for this clonotype. The CDR3 DNA reads TGTGCCAGCAGTCCCTCTAAGCCTTACTCCTACGAGCAGTACTTC. Encoded protein: CASSPSKPYSYEQYF. J is TRBJ2-7 and V is TRBV28; D is undetermined. The CDR3 covers 15 residues. V was pared by 5 bases and J by 0 bases, with 14 bases between. Germline V CDR1 and CDR2: MDHEN, SYDVKM.

In its sample, this clonotype was seen a few times. This chain links TRBV29-1 with TRBJ1-2; D gene unclear. Germline lookup yields CDR1 SQVTM and CDR2 ANQGSEA. The V end was cut by 6 bases, the J end by 1 base, with 6 bases between. This CDR3 is 11 amino acids long. The CDR3 region is CSVRYNYGYTF. CDR3 nucleotide sequence: TGCAGCGTGAGATATAACTATGGCTACACCTTC.

This clonotype appeared a few times. The rearrangement uses TRBV20-1 and TRBJ2-7; 13 bases align to TRBD2. Germline loops: CDR1 DFQATT, CDR2 SNEGSKA (reference sequence). V shed 3 bases, J shed 2 bases, and the junction held 22 bases outside the gene matches. The CDR3 consists of 21 residues. The CDR3 loop reads CSASGPPSGLAGAALTYEQYF. For the CDR3, the DNA is TGCAGTGCTAGTGGCCCCCCCTCCGGACTAGCGGGAGCCGCTCTCACCTACGAGCAGTACTTC.

The chain joins TRBV3-1 to TRBJ1-2; D is unresolved. CDR1 LGHDT and CDR2 YNNKEL come from the germline V gene (reference sequence). The CDR3 runs 16 residues. V lost 0 bases, J lost 1 base, and 12 bases lay in between. In nucleotides, the CDR3 is TGTGCCAGCAGCCAAGAGTGGCGACACAGTAACTATGGCTACACCTTC. This codes for CASSQEWRHSNYGYTF.

The genes are TRBV10-3 and TRBJ2-1; 7 positions match TRBD2. Germline V gene sequence: CDR1 ENHRY, CDR2 SYGVKD. With V trimmed by 6 bases and J by 7 bases, 12 bases remained unmatched. The CDR3 is 15 amino acids. The CDR3: CAIRADTGGSNEQFF. CDR3 bases: TGTGCCATCAGGGCGGATACGGGGGGTTCAAATGAGCAGTTCTTC.

The rearrangement uses TRBV5-1 and TRBJ2-2; D is possibly TRBD1 (5 bases). The V end lost 1 base, the J end lost 4 bases, and 8 bases lay between the germline ends. Germline lookup yields CDR1 SGHRS and CDR2 YFSETQ. The CDR3 covers 14 residues. The CDR3 nucleotides read TGCGCCAGCAGCTTGACAGGCCTCACCGGGGAGCTGTTTTTT. It translates to CASSLTGLTGELFF. Supplemented by reference TRBV5-1 and TRBJ2-2, the full variable domain reads KAGVTQTPRYLIKTRGQQVTLSCSPISGHRSVSWYQQTPGQGLQFLFEYFSETQRNKGNFPGRFSGRQFSNSRSEMNVSTLELGDSALYLCASSLTGLTGELFFGEGSRLTVL.

This chain connects TRBV11-2 to TRBJ2-5, with 9 bases matching TRBD1. The CDR3 spans 15 residues. The V segment lost 3 bases and the J segment 5 bases; nucleotides outside the gene matches: 7. CDR1 is SGHAT and CDR2 is FQNNGV in the germline V gene. CDR3 residues: CASSLTGGFGETQYF. The CDR3 bases are TGTGCCAGCAGCTTGACAGGGGGATTCGGGGAGACCCAGTACTTC.

This clonotype was counted only a few times. The V gene is TRBV3-1, the J gene TRBJ2-7, with D perhaps TRBD1 or TRBD2 (6 bases each). V shed 0 bases and J shed 0 bases, with 9 bases lying between them. This CDR3 has 15 amino acids. Per the germline V gene, CDR1 is LGHDT and CDR2 is YNNKEL (reference sequence). The CDR3 loop is CASSQEGGLSYEQYF. Written as DNA, the CDR3 is TGTGCCAGCAGCCAAGAAGGGGGGCTCTCCTACGAGCAGTACTTC.

In DNA, the CDR3 is TGTGCCAGCAGCCAACATCTAGCGGGAGATTATTCCGAGCAGTACTTC. It codes for CASSQHLAGDYSEQYF. J is TRBJ2-5 and V is TRBV4-2; TRBD2 aligns across 10 bases. The DNA end favors TRBJ2-7, so the J call may be wrong. Germline lookup yields CDR1 LGHNA and CDR2 YNFKEQ. The CDR3 runs to 16 residues.

This chain connects TRBV19 to TRBJ2-7; 7 bases align to TRBD1. The J segment lost 0 bases and the V segment lost 3 bases, leaving 2 bases of the junction unmatched. The germline V gene encodes CDR1 LNHDA and CDR2 SQIVND (reference sequence). This CDR3 has 14 residues. In DNA, the CDR3 is TGTGCCAGTAGTATGACAGGGAGCTCCTACGAGCAGTACTTC. It codes for CASSMTGSSYEQYF.